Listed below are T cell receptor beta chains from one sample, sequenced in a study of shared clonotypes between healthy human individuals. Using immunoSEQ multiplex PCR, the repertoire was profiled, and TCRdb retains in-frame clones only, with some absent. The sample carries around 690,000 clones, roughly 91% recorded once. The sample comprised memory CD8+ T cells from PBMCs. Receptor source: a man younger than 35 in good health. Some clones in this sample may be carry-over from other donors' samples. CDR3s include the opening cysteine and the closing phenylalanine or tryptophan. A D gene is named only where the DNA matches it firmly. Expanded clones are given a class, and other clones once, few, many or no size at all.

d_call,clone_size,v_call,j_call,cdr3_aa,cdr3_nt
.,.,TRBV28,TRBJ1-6,CASSFLYVNGNSPLHF,TGTGCCAGCAGTTTCCTTTACGTCAATGGGAATTCACCCCTCCACTTT
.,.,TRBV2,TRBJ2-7,CASGLARYEQYF,TGTGCCAGCGGGCTAGCTCGGTACGAGCAGTACTTC
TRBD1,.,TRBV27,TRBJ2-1,CASSPGRGLYNEQFF,TGTGCCAGCAGTCCTGGCAGGGGGCTTTACAATGAGCAGTTCTTC
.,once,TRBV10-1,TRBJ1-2,CASSESIFRQGPSCTNYGYTF,TGCGCCAGCAGTGAGTCGATTTTCCGGCAGGGGCCCTCCTGTACTAACTATGGCTACACCTTC
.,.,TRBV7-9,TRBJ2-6,CASRQNLQSGANVLTF,TGTGCCAGCAGGCAAAATCTACAGTCTGGGGCCAACGTCCTGACTTTC
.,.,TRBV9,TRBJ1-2,CASSGGLAGRTNYGYTF,TGTGCCAGCAGCGGGGGACTGGCGGGGAGAACTAACTATGGCTACACCTTC
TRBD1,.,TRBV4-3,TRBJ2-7,CASSQDLWRIQGTGTYEQYF,TGCGCCAGCAGCCAAGATCTGTGGCGGATTCAGGGGACAGGAACCTACGAGCAGTACTTC
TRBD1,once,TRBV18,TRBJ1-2,CASSPNADRVVYGYTF,TGTGCCAGCTCACCGAATGCGGACAGGGTAGTCTATGGCTACACCTTC
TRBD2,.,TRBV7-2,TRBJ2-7,CASSLVTSGSYEQYF,TGTGCCAGCAGCTTAGTGACTAGCGGCTCCTACGAGCAGTACTTC
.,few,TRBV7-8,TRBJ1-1,CASSLGGFNTEAFF,TGTGCCAGCAGCCTAGGGGGTTTTAACACTGAAGCTTTCTTT
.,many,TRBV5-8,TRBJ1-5,CASSVQGYSNQPQHF,TGTGCCAGCAGCGTACAGGGATATAGCAATCAGCCCCAGCATTTT
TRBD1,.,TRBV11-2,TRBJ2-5,CASSWDRGLETQYF,TGTGCCAGCAGCTGGGACAGGGGGCTAGAGACCCAGTACTTC
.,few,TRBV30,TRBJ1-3,CAWGYRRPGNTIYF,TGTGCCTGGGGCTACCGGCGACCTGGAAACACCATATATTTT
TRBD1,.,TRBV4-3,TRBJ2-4,CASSQDLDGTGADIQYF,TGCGCCAGCAGCCAAGATTTAGATGGGACAGGGGCGGACATTCAGTACTTC
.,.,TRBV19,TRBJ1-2,CASRFLWGYTF,TGCGCCTCCCGATTCTTATGGGGCTACACCTTC
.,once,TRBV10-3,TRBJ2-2,CAARGESAGELFF,TGTGCCGCCAGGGGGGAATCGGCCGGGGAGCTGTTTTTT
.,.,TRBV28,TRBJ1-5,CASSFRGGNQPQHF,TGTGCCAGCAGTTTTCGGGGAGGCAATCAGCCCCAGCATTTT
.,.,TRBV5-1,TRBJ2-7,CASTSNIIAYEQYF,TGCGCCAGCACCAGTAATATTATAGCCTACGAGCAGTACTTC
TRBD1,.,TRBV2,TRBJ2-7,CASSGNRGKSSYEQYF,TGTGCCAGCAGTGGAAACAGGGGGAAAAGCTCCTACGAGCAGTACTTC
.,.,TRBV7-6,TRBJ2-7,CASSLAFIPGPRPGPYEQYF,TGTGCCAGCAGCTTAGCTTTTATCCCTGGCCCCCGACCGGGCCCCTACGAGCAGTACTTC
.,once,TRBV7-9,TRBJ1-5,CASSSDFNQPQHF,TGTGCCAGCAGCTCGGACTTCAATCAGCCCCAGCATTTT
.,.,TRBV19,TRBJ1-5,CASSYGLGRPQHF,TGTGCCAGTAGTTACGGTCTGGGGCGGCCCCAGCATTTT
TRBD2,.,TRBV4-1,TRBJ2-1,CASSHRTSGTGEQFF,TGCGCCAGCAGTCACCGGACTAGCGGGACGGGTGAGCAGTTCTTC
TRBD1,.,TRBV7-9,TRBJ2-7,CASSSVVQGAYEQYF,TGTGCCAGCAGCAGTGTAGTACAGGGGGCCTACGAGCAGTACTTC
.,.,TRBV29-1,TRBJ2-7,CSVGPTGFYEQYF,TGCAGCGTTGGTCCCACGGGGTTCTACGAGCAGTACTTC
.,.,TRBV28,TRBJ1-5,CASSTITSNQPQHF,TGTGCCAGCAGCACTATAACGAGCAATCAGCCCCAGCATTTT
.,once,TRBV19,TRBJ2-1,CASSILGQVNEQFF,TGTGCCAGTAGTATACTCGGGCAGGTCAATGAGCAGTTCTTC
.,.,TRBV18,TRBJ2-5,CASSPVTANQETQYF,TGTGCCAGCTCACCGGTGACAGCCAACCAAGAGACCCAGTACTTC
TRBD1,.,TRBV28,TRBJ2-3,CASSYDREFPDTQYF,TGTGCCAGCAGCTATGACAGGGAGTTCCCAGATACGCAGTATTTT
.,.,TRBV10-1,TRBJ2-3,CASSEGREYADTQYF,TGCGCCAGCAGTGAAGGCAGGGAGTACGCAGATACGCAGTATTTT
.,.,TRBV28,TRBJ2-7,CASSRPLGSHEQYF,TGTGCCAGCAGTCGGCCCCTGGGATCCCACGAGCAGTACTTC
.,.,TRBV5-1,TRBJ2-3,CASSLEVPPDTQYF,TGCGCCAGCAGCTTGGAGGTCCCGCCAGATACGCAGTATTTT
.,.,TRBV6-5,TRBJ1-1,CASTPAVGGNTEAFF,TGTGCCAGCACTCCGGCGGTCGGGGGGAACACTGAAGCTTTCTTT
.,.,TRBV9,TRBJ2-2,CASSPSQGPRTGELFF,TGTGCCAGCAGCCCGAGCCAGGGACCGCGCACCGGGGAGCTGTTTTTT
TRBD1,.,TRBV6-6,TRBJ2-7,CASSYLGDRGGEQYF,TGTGCCAGCAGTTATCTAGGGGACAGGGGTGGCGAGCAGTACTTC
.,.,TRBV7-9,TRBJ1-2,CASSKGPVNYGYTF,TGTGCCAGCAGCAAAGGGCCGGTTAACTATGGCTACACCTTC
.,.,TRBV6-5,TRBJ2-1,CASRPLRGLYNEQFF,TGTGCCAGCCGACCCCTCCGGGGCCTATACAATGAGCAGTTCTTC
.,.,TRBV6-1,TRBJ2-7,CASSELVQYEQYF,TGTGCCAGCAGTGAATTGGTTCAGTACGAGCAGTACTTC
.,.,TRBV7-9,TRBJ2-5,CASSSLRGPGQETQYF,TGTGCCAGCAGCTCCCTCCGCGGGCCAGGCCAAGAGACCCAGTACTTC
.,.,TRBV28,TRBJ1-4,CASSLAASGEKLFF,TGTGCCAGCAGTTTAGCCGCCTCTGGCGAAAAACTGTTTTTT
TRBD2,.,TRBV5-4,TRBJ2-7,CASSLREATLEQYF,TGTGCCAGCAGCTTGCGGGAGGCCACCCTCGAGCAGTACTTC
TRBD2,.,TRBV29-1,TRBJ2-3,CRPGGSMTSGERSTQYF,TGCAGACCCGGTGGGTCGATGACTAGCGGGGAACGGAGTACGCAGTATTTT
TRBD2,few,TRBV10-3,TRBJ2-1,CAISDPGLANEQFF,TGTGCCATCAGTGACCCAGGACTAGCTAATGAGCAGTTCTTC
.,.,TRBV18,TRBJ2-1,CASSGGSWAHNEQFF,TGTGCCAGCTCTGGTGGTTCGTGGGCCCACAATGAGCAGTTCTTC
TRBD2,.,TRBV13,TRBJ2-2,CASSPPGTSTGELFF,TGTGCCAGCAGCCCCCCCGGGACTAGCACCGGGGAGCTGTTTTTT
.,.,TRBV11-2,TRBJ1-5,CASSLGGQPQHF,TGTGCCAGCAGCTTAGGAGGACAGCCCCAGCATTTT
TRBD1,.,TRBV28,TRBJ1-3,CASSLTPPGQFSGNTIYF,TGTGCCAGCAGTTTAACCCCCCCGGGACAGTTCTCTGGAAACACCATATATTTT
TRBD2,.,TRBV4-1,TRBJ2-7,CASSLAGASEQYF,TGCGCCAGCAGTCTAGCGGGAGCATCCGAGCAGTACTTC
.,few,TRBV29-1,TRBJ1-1,CSFLWGLHLLSF,TGCAGCTTCCTTTGGGGGCTCCATTTATTATCGTTT